The TCR beta chain described here comes from a study of blood T cell repertoires in COVID-19. Whole-study context: Specimens from acute and convalescent COVID-19 originated in the United States, Italy and Spain. The cDNA or gDNA used as material had been derived from T cells, B-cell-depleted T cells, or PBMCs.

Recruitment covered roughly 24 US areas and drew participants whose ages spanned roughly 18 to 90 years. Sequencing used immunoSEQ multiplex PCR; TCRdb keeps in-frame clones, though not all of them. Here the sample spans hundreds of thousands of clones, roughly 89% being singletons. Material for sequencing was PBMCs or T cells enriched from blood (not recorded which). This clonotype was sampled from a woman between 18 and 30 years old who had recovered from COVID-19.

The CDR3 DNA reads TGTGCCAGCAGCGTAGGTGGGGGCTCAGATACGCAGTATTTT. It codes for CASSVGGGSDTQYF. The gene calls are TRBV7-2 and TRBJ2-3; D is possibly TRBD1 (6 bases). Per the germline V gene, CDR1 is SGHTA and CDR2 is FQGNSA. There are 14 residues in the CDR3. V was trimmed by 5 bases and J by 4 bases, leaving 13 bases between them.